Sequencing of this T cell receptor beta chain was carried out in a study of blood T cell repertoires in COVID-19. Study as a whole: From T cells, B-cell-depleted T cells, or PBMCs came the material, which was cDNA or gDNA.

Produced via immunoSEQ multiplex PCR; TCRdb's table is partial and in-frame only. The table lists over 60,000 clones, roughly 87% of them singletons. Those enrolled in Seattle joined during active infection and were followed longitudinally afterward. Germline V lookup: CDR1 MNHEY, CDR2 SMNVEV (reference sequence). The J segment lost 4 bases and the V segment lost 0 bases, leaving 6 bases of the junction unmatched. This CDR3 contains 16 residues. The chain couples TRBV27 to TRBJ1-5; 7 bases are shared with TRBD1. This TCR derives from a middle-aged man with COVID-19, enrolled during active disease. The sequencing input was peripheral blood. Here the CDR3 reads CASSLSKGAANQPQHF. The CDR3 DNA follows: TGTGCCAGCAGTTTATCGAAGGGGGCGGCAAATCAGCCCCAGCATTTT.